This T cell receptor (beta chain) came from a study of T cells after yellow fever vaccination. Findings and limits, study-wide: Contamination of FACS-sorted repertoires by abundant clonotypes from the bulk population could occur. Weaker in magnitude, the secondary response showed a faster peak on day 5 versus 15. Of the clonotypes, a small share occurred in both CD4 and CD8 compartments.

CDR1 and CDR2 (germline): LGHDT, YNNKEL (reference sequence). This CDR3 comprises 14 residues. V dropped 5 bases and J dropped 3; count of bases not matched to a gene: 5. Making TCR cDNA involved 5'RACE template switching, which added UMIs and a universal primer site. One entry per CDR3 protein results from TCRdb running MiXCR on the 5' RACE reads. This table holds approximately 550,000 distinct CDR3 sequences, about 19% found once. This clonotype showed up just a few times. Its specificity is not known. The sample in question was PBMCs, obtained 15 days after the yellow fever booster vaccination. This sequence was found in a man aged 25 to 40 who received the YFV17D yellow fever vaccine. This chain connects TRBV3-1 to TRBJ2-7; 9 bases match TRBD1. The CDR3 sequence is CASSAGQGNYEQYF. CDR3 coding DNA: TGTGCCAGCAGCGCCGGACAGGGGAACTACGAGCAGTACTTC.